Given below is one TCR beta chain in context. These data come from a study of T cell responses to AZD1222 COVID-19 vaccine. Produced via immunoSEQ multiplex PCR; TCRdb's table is partial and in-frame only. Altogether about 140,000 clones are present, roughly 90% being singletons, with the ten largest covering under 2%. CDR1 is SEHNR, CDR2 FQNEAQ, per germline (reference sequence). CDR3 length: 14 residues. V dropped 1 base and J dropped 7 bases, with 11 bases sitting between them. The origin of this receptor is an adult who received the AZD1222 COVID-19 vaccine. V and J are TRBV7-9 and TRBJ2-1; D remains ambiguous. The sample in question was peripheral blood, obtained 28 days after the second AZD1222 dose. The CDR3 reads CASSLDRLRNEQFF. The CDR3 bases are TGTGCCAGCAGCTTAGACCGTTTGAGAAATGAGCAGTTCTTC. Filled out from reference TRBV7-9 and TRBJ2-1, the complete variable domain reads DTGVSQNPRHKITKRGQNVTFRCDPISEHNRLYWYRQTLGQGPEFLTYFQNEAQLEKSRLLSDRFSAERPKGSFSTLEIQRTEQGDSAMYLCASSLDRLRNEQFFGPGTRLTVL.